These 13 T cell receptor beta chains were all obtained from the same sample, sequenced in a study of CXCR3-negative and CXCR3-positive naive CD8 T cells. UMI-labeled TRB cDNA libraries were prepared by 5' RACE. TCRdb reanalyzed the 5' RACE reads, giving one entry per CDR3 protein sequence and no DNA. The sample table sets out roughly 120,000 distinct CDR3 sequences. The antigens of these receptors remain unknown. Notes on the study in general: CXCR3-positive naive cells carried more hydrophobic TRB CDR3s than CXCR3-negative ones.

Sequenced input: naive CXCR3+ CD8+ T cells from blood. Subset indicated: CD45RO-CCR7+CD27+CD95- naive CD8+ T cells expressing CXCR3 (TNR3+). The receptors were sampled from a human donor in good health. Some clones in this sample may be carry-over from other donors' samples.

The chain links TRBV5-1 to TRBJ2-7; with no DNA, the TCRdb D assignment of TRBD2 cannot be verified. This CDR3 is 14 amino acids long. CDR1 SGHRS and CDR2 YFSETQ come from the germline V gene. The CDR3 sequence is CASSFGGAGDEQYF.

This chain links TRBV6-2 or TRBV6-3 with TRBJ2-2; there is no DNA to check the TCRdb D call of TRBD1. The length of the CDR3 is 16 residues. Germline V gene data show CDR1 as MNHEY and CDR2 as SVGEGT. The CDR3 spells CASSLWEDRTTGELFF.

The gene calls are TRBV11-2 and TRBJ1-5; TCRdb selects TRBD1, and the lack of DNA leaves this call unchecked. The CDR3 consists of 14 residues. CDR1 is SGHAT and CDR2 is FQNNGV in the germline V gene. The CDR3: CASSKGQGNQPQHF. The full variable domain, completed using reference TRBV11-2 and TRBJ1-5, is EAGVAQSPRYKIIEKRQSVAFWCNPISGHATLYWYQQILGQGPKLLIQFQNNGVVDDSQLPKDRFSAERLKGVDSTLKIQPAKLEDSAVYLCASSKGQGNQPQHFGDGTRLSIL.

The chain is built from TRBV25-1 and TRBJ2-1. Germline CDR1 and CDR2: MGHDK and SYGVNS. The CDR3 runs 13 residues. This CDR3 is CASSDSMYNEQFF. The full variable domain, with the rest looked up from reference TRBV25-1 and TRBJ2-1, is EADIYQTPRYLVIGTGKKITLECSQTMGHDKMYWYQQDPGMELHLIHYSYGVNSTEKGDLSSESTVSRIRTEHFPLTLESARPSHTSQYLCASSDSMYNEQFFGPGTRLTVL.

The rearrangement uses TRBV11-3 and TRBJ2-3; TCRdb calls TRBD1, which cannot be checked without DNA. CDR3 length equals 14 residues. Germline CDR1 is SGHNT and CDR2 is YENEEA. CDR3 region: CASTRDRAPDTQYF. The full variable domain, completed using reference TRBV11-3 and TRBJ2-3, is EAGVVQSPRYKIIEKKQPVAFWCNPISGHNTLYWYLQNLGQGPELLIRYENEEAVDDSQLPKDRFSAERLKGVDSTLKIQPAELGDSAVYLCASTRDRAPDTQYFGPGTRLTVL.

The chain employs TRBV28 and TRBJ2-7. CDR3 size: 14 residues. The germline V gene encodes CDR1 MDHEN and CDR2 SYDVKM. The CDR3 reads CASSLVDSSYEQYF.

The rearrangement uses TRBV29-1 and TRBJ1-3; TCRdb selects TRBD1, and the lack of DNA leaves this call unchecked. In germline, CDR1 is SQVTM, CDR2 ANQGSEA. This CDR3 spans 11 amino acids. CDR3 sequence reads: CSGGTGNTIYF.

The chain couples TRBV27 to TRBJ1-1; lacking DNA, the TRBD1 call made by TCRdb goes unchecked. The CDR3 covers 15 residues. Germline values: CDR1 MNHEY, CDR2 SMNVEV (reference sequence). The CDR3 protein is CASSLSRGAGTEAFF.

V gene TRBV10-3 combines with J gene TRBJ1-2. Germline loops: CDR1 ENHRY, CDR2 SYGVKD. The CDR3 loop spans 16 amino acids. CDR3 sequence: CAISESLQDVVYGYTF.

The V and J genes are TRBV6-2 or TRBV6-3 and TRBJ1-2; TCRdb lists TRBD1, though no DNA is available to test this call. This CDR3 region has 14 residues. The germline CDR1 and CDR2 sequences are MNHEY and SVGEGT. The CDR3 sequence: CASSRQGFNYGYTF.

The chain is built from TRBV7-9 and TRBJ2-1; TCRdb selects TRBD1, and the lack of DNA leaves this call unchecked. This CDR3 is 15 amino acids long. CDR1 and CDR2 (germline): SEHNR, FQNEAQ (reference sequence). This CDR3 is CASSLGQGRYNEQFF. Together with reference TRBV7-9 and TRBJ2-1, the CDR3 gives the full variable domain: DTGVSQNPRHKITKRGQNVTFRCDPISEHNRLYWYRQTLGQGPEFLTYFQNEAQLEKSRLLSDRFSAERPKGSFSTLEIQRTEQGDSAMYLCASSLGQGRYNEQFFGPGTRLTVL.

The chain is built from TRBV7-6 and TRBJ2-1; TCRdb designates TRBD1, a call that cannot be tested without DNA. CDR3 length: 15 residues. CDR1 and CDR2 (germline): SGHVS, FNYEAQ. CDR3 residues: CASSLTRTQDNEQFF.

J is TRBJ1-2 and V is TRBV30. CDR1 and CDR2 (germline): GTSNPN, SVGIG (reference sequence). The length of the CDR3 is 14 residues. This chain's CDR3 is CAWSGTENLYGYTF.